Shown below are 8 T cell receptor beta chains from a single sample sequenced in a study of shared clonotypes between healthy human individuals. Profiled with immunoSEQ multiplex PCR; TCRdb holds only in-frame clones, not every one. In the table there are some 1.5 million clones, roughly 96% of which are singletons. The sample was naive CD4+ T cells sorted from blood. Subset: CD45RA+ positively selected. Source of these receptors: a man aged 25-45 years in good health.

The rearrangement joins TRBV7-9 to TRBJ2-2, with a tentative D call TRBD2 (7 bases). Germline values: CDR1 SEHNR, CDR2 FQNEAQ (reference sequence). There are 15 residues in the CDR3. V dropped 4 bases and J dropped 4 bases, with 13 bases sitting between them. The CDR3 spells CASSSRGGATGELFF. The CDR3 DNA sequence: TGTGCCAGCAGCTCCAGGGGAGGGGCCACCGGGGAGCTGTTTTTT.

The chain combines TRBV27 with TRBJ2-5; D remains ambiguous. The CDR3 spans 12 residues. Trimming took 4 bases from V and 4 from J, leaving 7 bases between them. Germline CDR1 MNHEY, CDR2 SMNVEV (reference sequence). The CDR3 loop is CASSYIGETQYF. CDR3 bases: TGTGCCAGCAGTTATATCGGAGAGACCCAGTACTTC.

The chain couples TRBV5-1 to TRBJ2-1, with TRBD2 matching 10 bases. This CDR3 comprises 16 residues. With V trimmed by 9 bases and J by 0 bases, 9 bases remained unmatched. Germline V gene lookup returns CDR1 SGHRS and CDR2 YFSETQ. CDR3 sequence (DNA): TGCGCCACCGCACTAGCGGGACCCTTCTCCTACAATGAGCAGTTCTTC. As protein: CATALAGPFSYNEQFF.

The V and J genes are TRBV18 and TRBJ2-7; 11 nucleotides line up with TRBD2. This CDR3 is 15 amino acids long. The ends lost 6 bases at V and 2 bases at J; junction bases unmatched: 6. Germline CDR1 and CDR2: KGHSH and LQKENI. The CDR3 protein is CASSPTSGVTYEQYF. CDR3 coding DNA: TGTGCCAGCTCGCCGACTAGCGGGGTTACCTACGAGCAGTACTTC.

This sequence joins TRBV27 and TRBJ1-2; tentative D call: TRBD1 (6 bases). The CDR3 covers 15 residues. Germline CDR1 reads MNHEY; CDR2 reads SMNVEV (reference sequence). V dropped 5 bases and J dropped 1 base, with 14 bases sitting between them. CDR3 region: CASSEQGKFNYGYTF. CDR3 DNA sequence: TGTGCCAGCAGTGAACAGGGAAAGTTTAACTATGGCTACACCTTC.

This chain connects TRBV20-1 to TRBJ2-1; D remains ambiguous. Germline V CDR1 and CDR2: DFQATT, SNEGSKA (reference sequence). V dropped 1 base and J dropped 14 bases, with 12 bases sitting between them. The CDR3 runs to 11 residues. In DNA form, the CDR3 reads TGCAGTGCTAGAGGAACGGCTAGGGAGTTCTTC. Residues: CSARGTAREFF.

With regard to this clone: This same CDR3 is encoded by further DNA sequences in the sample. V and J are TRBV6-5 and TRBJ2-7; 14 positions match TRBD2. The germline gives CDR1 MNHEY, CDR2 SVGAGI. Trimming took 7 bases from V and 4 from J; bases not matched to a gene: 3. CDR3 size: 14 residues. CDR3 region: CASTRTSGRYEQYF. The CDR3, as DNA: TGTGCCAGCACCCGGACTAGCGGGAGGTACGAGCAGTACTTC.

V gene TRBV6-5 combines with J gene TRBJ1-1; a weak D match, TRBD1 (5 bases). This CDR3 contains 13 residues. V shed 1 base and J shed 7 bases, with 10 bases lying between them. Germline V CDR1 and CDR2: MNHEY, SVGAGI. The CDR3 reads CASSYWGDGEAFF. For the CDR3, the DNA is TGTGCCAGCAGTTACTGGGGGGATGGTGAAGCTTTCTTT.